The subject of this entry is one T cell receptor beta chain. V was trimmed by 1 base and J by 0 bases, leaving 13 bases between them. CDR1 is SQVTM, CDR2 ANQGSEA, per germline. The CDR3 length is 16 residues. Sequencing was performed with immunoSEQ multiplex PCR; in TCRdb, only in-frame clones are kept and a portion is missing. The repertoire holds tens of thousands of clones, with roughly 89% as singletons. The record originates from a study of T cell changes during pregnancy in multiple sclerosis. The clonotype comes from a female donor in good health, enrolled as a control in a pregnancy study. The sample in question was peripheral blood, obtained in the third trimester of pregnancy. J is TRBJ2-1 and V is TRBV29-1; perhaps TRBD2 as D (7 bases). The CDR3 here is CSVEGGGRSSYNEQFF. The CDR3, as DNA: TGCAGCGTTGAAGGGGGGGGGCGTAGCTCCTACAATGAGCAGTTCTTC.